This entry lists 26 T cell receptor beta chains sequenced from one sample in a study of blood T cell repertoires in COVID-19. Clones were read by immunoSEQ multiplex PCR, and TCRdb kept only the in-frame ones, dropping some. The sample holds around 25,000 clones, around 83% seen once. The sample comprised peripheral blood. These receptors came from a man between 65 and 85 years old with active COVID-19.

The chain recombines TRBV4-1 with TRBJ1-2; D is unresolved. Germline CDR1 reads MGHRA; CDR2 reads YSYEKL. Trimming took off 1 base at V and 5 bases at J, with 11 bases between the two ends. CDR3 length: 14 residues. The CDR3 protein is CASSQVPTAYGYTF. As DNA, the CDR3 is TGCGCCAGCAGCCAAGTCCCAACAGCTTATGGCTACACCTTC.

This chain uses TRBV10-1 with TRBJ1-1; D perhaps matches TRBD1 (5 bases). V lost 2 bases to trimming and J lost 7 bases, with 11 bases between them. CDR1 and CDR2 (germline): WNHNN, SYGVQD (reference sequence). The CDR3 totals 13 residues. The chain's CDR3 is CASSEGGYSEAFF. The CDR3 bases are TGCGCCAGCAGTGAGGGGGGGTACAGTGAAGCTTTCTTT.

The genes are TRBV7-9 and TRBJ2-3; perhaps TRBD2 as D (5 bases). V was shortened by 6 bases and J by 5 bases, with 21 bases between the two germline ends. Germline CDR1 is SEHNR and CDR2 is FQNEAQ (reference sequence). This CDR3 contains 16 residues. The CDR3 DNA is TGTGCCAGCAGTCAGCTCCGGGCTATCGAGGGAGATACGCAGTATTTT. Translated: CASSQLRAIEGDTQYF.

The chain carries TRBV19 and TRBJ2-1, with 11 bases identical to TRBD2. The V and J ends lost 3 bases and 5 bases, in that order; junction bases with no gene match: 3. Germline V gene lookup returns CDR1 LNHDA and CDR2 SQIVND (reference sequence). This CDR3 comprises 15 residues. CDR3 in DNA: TGTGCCAGTAGTATTTCACTAGCGGGAGACAATGAGCAGTTCTTC. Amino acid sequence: CASSISLAGDNEQFF. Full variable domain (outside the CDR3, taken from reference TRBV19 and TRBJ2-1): DGGITQSPKYLFRKEGQNVTLSCEQNLNHDAMYWYRQDPGQGLRLIYYSQIVNDFQKGDIAEGYSVSREKKESFPLTVTSAQKNPTAFYLCASSISLAGDNEQFFGPGTRLTVL.

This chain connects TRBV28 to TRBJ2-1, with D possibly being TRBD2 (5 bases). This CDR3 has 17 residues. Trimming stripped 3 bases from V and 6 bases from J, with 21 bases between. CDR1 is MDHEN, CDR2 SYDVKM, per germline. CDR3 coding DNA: TGTGCCAGCAGTTTTTCACGGGCGGCGCGGGTTGGCAATGAGCAGTTCTTC. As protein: CASSFSRAARVGNEQFF.

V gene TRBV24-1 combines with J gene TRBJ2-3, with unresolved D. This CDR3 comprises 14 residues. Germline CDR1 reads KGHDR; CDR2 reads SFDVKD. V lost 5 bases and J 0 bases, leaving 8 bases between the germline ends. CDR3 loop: CATSAQISTDTQYF. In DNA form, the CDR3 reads TGTGCCACCAGTGCACAAATTAGCACAGATACGCAGTATTTT.

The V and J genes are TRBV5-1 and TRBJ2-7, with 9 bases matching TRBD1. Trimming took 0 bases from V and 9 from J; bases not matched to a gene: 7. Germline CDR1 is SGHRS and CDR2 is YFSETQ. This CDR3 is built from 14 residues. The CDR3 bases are TGCGCCAGCAGCTTGGGGACAGGGGATGGGGTGCAGTACTTC. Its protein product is CASSLGTGDGVQYF. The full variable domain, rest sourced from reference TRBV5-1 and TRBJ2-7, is KAGVTQTPRYLIKTRGQQVTLSCSPISGHRSVSWYQQTPGQGLQFLFEYFSETQRNKGNFPGRFSGRQFSNSRSEMNVSTLELGDSALYLCASSLGTGDGVQYFGPGTRLTVT.

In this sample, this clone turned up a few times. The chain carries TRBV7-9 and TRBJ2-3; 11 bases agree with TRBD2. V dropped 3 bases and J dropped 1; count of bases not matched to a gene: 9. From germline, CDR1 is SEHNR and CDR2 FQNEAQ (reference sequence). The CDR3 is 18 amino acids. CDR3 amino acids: CASSFPNLAGGGTDTQYF. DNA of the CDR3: TGTGCCAGCAGCTTCCCGAACCTAGCGGGGGGTGGCACAGATACGCAGTATTTT.

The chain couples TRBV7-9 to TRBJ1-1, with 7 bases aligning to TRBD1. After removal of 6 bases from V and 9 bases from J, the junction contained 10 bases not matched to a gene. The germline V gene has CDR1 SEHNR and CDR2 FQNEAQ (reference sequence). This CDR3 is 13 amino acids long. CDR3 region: CASRNEWDSKAFF. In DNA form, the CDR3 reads TGTGCCAGCAGGAACGAATGGGACAGCAAAGCTTTCTTT.

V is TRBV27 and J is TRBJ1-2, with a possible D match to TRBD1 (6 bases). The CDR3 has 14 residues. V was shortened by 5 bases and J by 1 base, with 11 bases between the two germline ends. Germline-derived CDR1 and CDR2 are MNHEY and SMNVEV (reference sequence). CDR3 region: CASSLDRYNYGYTF. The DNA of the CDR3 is TGTGCCAGCAGTCTCGACAGGTATAACTATGGCTACACCTTC.

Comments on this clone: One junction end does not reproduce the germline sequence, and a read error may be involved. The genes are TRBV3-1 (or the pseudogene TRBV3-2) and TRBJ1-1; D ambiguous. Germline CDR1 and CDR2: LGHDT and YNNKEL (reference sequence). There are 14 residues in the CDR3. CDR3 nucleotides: TGTGCCAGCAGACAAGCAGGAGGCGTCACTGAAGCTTTCTTT. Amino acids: CASRQAGGVTEAFF.

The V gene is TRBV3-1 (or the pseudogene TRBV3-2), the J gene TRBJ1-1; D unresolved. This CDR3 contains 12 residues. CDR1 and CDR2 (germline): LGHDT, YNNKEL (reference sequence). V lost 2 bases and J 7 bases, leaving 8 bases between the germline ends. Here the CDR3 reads CASSQRHVEAFF. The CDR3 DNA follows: TGTGCCAGCAGCCAACGACACGTTGAAGCTTTCTTT.

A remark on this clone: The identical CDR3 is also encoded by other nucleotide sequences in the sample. CDR3: CASKRDTEAFF. The CDR3 DNA reads TGTGCCAGCAAGAGGGACACTGAAGCTTTCTTT. This chain connects TRBV6-5 to TRBJ1-1; D remains ambiguous. V was trimmed by 7 bases and J by 3 bases, leaving 6 bases between them. Germline V lookup: CDR1 MNHEY, CDR2 SVGAGI. CDR3 length: 11 amino acids.

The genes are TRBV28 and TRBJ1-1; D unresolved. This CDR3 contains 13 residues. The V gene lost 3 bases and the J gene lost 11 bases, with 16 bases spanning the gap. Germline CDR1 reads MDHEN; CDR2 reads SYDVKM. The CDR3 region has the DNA TGTGCCAGCAGTTTCCCTACGGGGAGGCCGGCTTTCTTT. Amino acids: CASSFPTGRPAFF.

The chain's CDR3 is CASSYVPAGGNEQFF. In DNA form, the CDR3 reads TGTGCCAGCAGTTACGTGCCAGCGGGAGGCAATGAGCAGTTCTTC. The V gene is TRBV6-5, the J gene TRBJ2-1, with 9 bases aligning to TRBD2. The CDR3 is made up of 15 amino acids. Germline V gene data show CDR1 as MNHEY and CDR2 as SVGAGI. The junction had 5 bases not matched to a gene; V was cut back by 2 bases and J by 6 bases.

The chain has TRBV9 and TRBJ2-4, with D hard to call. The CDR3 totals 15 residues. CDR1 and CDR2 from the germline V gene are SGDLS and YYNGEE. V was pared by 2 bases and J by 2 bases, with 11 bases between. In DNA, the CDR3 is TGTGCCAGCAGCGTCGCGGCCGGAACCAAAAACATTCAGTACTTC. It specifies CASSVAAGTKNIQYF. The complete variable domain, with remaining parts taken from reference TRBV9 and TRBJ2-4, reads DSGVTQTPKHLITATGQRVTLRCSPRSGDLSVYWYQQSLDQGLQFLIQYYNGEERAKGNILERFSAQQFPDLHSELNLSSLELGDSALYFCASSVAAGTKNIQYFGAGTRLSVL.

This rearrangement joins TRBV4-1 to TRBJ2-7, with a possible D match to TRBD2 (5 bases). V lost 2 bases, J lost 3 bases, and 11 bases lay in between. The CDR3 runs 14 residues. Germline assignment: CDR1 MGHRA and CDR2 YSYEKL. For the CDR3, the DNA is TGCGCCAGCAGCCAAAACCCCCGGGACTACGAGCAGTACTTC. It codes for CASSQNPRDYEQYF.

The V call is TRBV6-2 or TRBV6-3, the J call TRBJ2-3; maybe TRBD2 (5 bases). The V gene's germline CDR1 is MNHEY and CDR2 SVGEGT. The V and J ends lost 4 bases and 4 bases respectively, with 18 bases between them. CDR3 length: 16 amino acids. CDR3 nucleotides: TGTGCCAGCAGTTCCCGGACTCAACAAACCTCAGATACGCAGTATTTT. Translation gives CASSSRTQQTSDTQYF.

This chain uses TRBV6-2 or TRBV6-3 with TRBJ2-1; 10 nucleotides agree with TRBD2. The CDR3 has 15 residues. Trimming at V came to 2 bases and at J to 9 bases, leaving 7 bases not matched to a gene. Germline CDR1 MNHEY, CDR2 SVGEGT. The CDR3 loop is CASSYGAAGGSEQFF. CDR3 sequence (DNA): TGTGCCAGCAGTTACGGCGCAGCGGGAGGGAGTGAGCAGTTCTTC.

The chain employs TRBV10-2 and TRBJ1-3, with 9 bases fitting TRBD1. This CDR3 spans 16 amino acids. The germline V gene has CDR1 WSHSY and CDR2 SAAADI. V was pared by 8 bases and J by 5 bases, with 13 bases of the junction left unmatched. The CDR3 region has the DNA TGCGCCAGCTCGCTCTCCGGGACAGGGACTAGAAACACCATATATTTT. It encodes CASSLSGTGTRNTIYF.

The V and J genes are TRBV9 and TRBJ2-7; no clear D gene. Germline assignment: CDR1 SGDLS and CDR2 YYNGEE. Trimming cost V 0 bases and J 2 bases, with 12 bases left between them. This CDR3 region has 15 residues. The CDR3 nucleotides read TGTGCCAGCAGCGTAGATGGCTCCGCCCCCTACGAGCAGTACTTC. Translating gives CASSVDGSAPYEQYF.

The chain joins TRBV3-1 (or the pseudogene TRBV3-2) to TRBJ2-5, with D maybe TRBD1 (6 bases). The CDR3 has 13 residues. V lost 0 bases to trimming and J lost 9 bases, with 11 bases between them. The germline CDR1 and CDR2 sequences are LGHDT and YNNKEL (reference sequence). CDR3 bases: TGTGCCAGCAGCCAAGATTACAGGGCGGCCCAGTACTTC. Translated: CASSQDYRAAQYF.

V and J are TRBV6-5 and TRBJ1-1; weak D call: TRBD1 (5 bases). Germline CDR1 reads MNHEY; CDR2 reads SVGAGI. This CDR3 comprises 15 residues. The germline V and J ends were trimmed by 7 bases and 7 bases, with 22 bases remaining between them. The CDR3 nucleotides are TGTGCCAGCAAAAACAAGGGGCGCTGGACGGGTGAAGCTTTCTTT. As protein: CASKNKGRWTGEAFF.

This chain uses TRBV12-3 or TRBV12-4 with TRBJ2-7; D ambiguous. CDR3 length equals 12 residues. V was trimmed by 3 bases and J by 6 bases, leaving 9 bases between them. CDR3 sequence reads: CASSFFPGEQYF. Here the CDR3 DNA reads TGTGCCAGCAGTTTCTTCCCGGGCGAGCAGTACTTC.

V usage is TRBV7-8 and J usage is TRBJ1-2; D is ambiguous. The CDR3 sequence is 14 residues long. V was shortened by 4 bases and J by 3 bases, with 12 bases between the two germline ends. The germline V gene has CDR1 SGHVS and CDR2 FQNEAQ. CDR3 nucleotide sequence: TGTGCCAGCAGCTCGCTGCCGTTAGACTATGGCTACACCTTC. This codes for CASSSLPLDYGYTF.

The DNA of the CDR3 is TGTGCCAGCATCGGGATTATGAACACTGAAGCTTTCTTT. Its protein is CASIGIMNTEAFF. The chain has TRBV28 and TRBJ1-1; no clear D gene. With 7 bases removed from V and 0 bases from J, the gap between germline ends came to 9 bases. The germline V gene encodes CDR1 MDHEN and CDR2 SYDVKM. The CDR3 has 13 residues.